One and the same sample provided the 8 T cell receptor beta chains below, sequenced in a study of blood T cell repertoires in COVID-19. Clones were read by immunoSEQ multiplex PCR, and TCRdb kept only the in-frame ones, dropping some. The sample gives about 160,000 clones, 80% to 90% of which show up once; about 1% is in the top ten. The sample was peripheral blood. All receptors come from a man aged 40-55 years with acute or convalescent COVID-19.

This chain links TRBV5-1 with TRBJ1-5, with D maybe TRBD1 (5 bases). The V and J ends lost 4 bases and 4 bases respectively, with 12 bases between them. The CDR3 has 14 amino acids. Germline assignment: CDR1 SGHRS and CDR2 YFSETQ. The CDR3 protein is CASSIGAGNQPQHF. CDR3 DNA: TGCGCCAGCAGCATTGGGGCGGGGAATCAGCCCCAGCATTTT.

The rearrangement joins TRBV30 to TRBJ2-3; the D is unclear. Germline lookup yields CDR1 GTSNPN and CDR2 SVGIG (reference sequence). The V end was cut by 2 bases, the J end by 2 bases, with 5 bases between. The CDR3 has 12 amino acids. CDR3 residues: CAWSTNTDTQYF. CDR3 nucleotides: TGTGCCTGGAGTACAAACACAGATACGCAGTATTTT.

V gene TRBV5-1 combines with J gene TRBJ2-2; 14 nucleotides line up with TRBD2. V was pared by 4 bases and J by 2 bases, with 7 bases of the junction left unmatched. In germline, CDR1 is SGHRS, CDR2 YFSETQ. The CDR3 contains 18 residues. CDR3 region: CASSRTSGGPSNTGELFF. For the CDR3, the DNA is TGCGCCAGCAGCAGGACTAGCGGGGGGCCGTCAAACACCGGGGAGCTGTTTTTT.

V and J are TRBV4-2 and TRBJ2-7; TRBD1 matches 9 bases. Looked up from germline, CDR1 is LGHNA and CDR2 is YNFKEQ. J was trimmed by 2 bases and V by 0 bases; bases with no gene match: 5. The CDR3 is 16 residues long. The CDR3 protein is CASSQDPGTGTYEQYF. The DNA for the CDR3 is TGTGCCAGCAGCCAAGATCCCGGGACAGGGACCTACGAGCAGTACTTC.

A note on this clone: Other nucleotide sequences from this sample produce the same CDR3. The V gene is TRBV18, the J gene TRBJ1-3, with D perhaps matching TRBD1 (5 bases). Germline CDR1 reads KGHSH; CDR2 reads LQKENI. This CDR3 has 14 residues. V was cut by 4 bases and J by 3 bases, with 10 bases left in between. In nucleotides, the CDR3 is TGTGCCAGCTCACTTCAGGGTTATGGAAACACCATATATTTT. It translates to CASSLQGYGNTIYF.

The gene calls are TRBV2 and TRBJ2-7; tentatively, D is TRBD1 (5 bases). The CDR3 runs 14 residues. Trimming pared 3 bases from V and 3 bases from J, leaving 12 bases between. Per germline, CDR1 SNHLY and CDR2 FYNNEI. In nucleotides, the CDR3 is TGTGCCAGCAGTGATTTCTCAGGGCTCTACGAGCAGTACTTC. Protein product: CASSDFSGLYEQYF.

This clone came up a few times. The rearrangement uses TRBV7-8 and TRBJ1-2; the D gene is possibly TRBD1 (5 bases). Germline CDR1 is SGHVS and CDR2 is FQNEAQ. Trimming shortened V by 0 bases and J by 5 bases, and 16 bases separated the two germline ends. The CDR3 sequence is 16 residues long. This CDR3 reads CASSLAPAGLTYGYTF. The CDR3 nucleotides are TGTGCCAGCAGCTTAGCGCCGGCAGGGCTTACATATGGCTACACCTTC.

V is TRBV28 and J is TRBJ2-5, with a tentative D call TRBD2 (5 bases). Germline CDR1 and CDR2: MDHEN and SYDVKM. V was shortened by 7 bases and J by 5 bases, with 17 bases between the two germline ends. The length of the CDR3 is 14 residues. CDR3 in DNA: TGTGCCAGCATAGGAGGCCCTGGAGAGGAGACCCAGTACTTC. As protein: CASIGGPGEETQYF.